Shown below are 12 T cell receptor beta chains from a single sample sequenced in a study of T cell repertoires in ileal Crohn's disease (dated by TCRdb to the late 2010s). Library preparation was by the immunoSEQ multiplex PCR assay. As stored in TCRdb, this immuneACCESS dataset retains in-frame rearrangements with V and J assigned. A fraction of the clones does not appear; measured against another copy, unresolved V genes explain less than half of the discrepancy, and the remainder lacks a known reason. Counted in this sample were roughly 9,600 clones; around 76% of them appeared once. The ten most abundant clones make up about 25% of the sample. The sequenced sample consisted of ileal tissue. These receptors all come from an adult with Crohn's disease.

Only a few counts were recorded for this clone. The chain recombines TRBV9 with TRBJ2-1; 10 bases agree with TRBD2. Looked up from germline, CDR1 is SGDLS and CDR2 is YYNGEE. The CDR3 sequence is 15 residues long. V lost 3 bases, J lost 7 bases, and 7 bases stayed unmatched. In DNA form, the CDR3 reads TGTGCCAGCAGCGCCAGCGGGAGGGCCGTTAATGAGCAGTTCTTC. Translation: CASSASGRAVNEQFF.

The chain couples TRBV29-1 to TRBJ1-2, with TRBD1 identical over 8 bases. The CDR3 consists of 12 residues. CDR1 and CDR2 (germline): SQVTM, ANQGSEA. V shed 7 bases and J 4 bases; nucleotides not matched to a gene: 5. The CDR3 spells CSAGQDVYGYTF. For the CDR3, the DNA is TGCAGCGCGGGACAGGACGTCTATGGCTACACCTTC.

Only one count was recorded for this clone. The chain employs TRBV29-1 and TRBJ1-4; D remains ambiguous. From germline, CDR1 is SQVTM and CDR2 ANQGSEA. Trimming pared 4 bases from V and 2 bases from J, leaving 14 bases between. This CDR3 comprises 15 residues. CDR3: CSVGGGVQTNEKLFF. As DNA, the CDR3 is TGCAGCGTTGGCGGAGGTGTACAGACTAATGAAAAACTGTTTTTT.

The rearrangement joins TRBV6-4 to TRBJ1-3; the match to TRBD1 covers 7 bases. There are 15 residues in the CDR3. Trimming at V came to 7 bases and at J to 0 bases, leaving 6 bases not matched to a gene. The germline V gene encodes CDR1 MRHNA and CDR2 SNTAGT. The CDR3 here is CASTMDRFSGNTIYF. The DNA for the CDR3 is TGTGCCAGCACCATGGACAGGTTCTCTGGAAACACCATATATTTT.

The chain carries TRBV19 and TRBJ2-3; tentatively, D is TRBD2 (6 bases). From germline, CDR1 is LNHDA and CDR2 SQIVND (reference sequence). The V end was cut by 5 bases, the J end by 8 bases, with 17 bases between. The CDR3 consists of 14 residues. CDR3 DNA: TGTGCCAGTAGTCCTGAGCGGGTCGTAGGTACGCAGTATTTT. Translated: CASSPERVVGTQYF.

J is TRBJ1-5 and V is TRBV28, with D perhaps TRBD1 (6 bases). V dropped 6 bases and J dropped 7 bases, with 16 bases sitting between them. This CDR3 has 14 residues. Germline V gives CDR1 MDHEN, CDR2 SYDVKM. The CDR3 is CASRDTGRRQPQHF. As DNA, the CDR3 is TGTGCCAGCAGAGATACAGGGAGAAGGCAGCCCCAGCATTTT.

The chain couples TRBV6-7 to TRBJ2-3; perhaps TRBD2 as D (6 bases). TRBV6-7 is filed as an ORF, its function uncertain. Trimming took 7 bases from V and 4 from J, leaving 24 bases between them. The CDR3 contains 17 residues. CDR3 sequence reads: CASIPPGVGERADTQYF. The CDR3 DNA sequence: TGTGCCAGCATTCCACCGGGAGTGGGTGAGAGGGCAGATACGCAGTATTTT.

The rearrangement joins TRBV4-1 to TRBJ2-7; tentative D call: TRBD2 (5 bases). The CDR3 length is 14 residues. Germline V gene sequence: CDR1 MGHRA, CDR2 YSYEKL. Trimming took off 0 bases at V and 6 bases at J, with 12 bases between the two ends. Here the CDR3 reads CASSQDPGVSEQYF. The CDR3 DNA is TGCGCCAGCAGCCAAGATCCCGGGGTCAGCGAGCAGTACTTC.

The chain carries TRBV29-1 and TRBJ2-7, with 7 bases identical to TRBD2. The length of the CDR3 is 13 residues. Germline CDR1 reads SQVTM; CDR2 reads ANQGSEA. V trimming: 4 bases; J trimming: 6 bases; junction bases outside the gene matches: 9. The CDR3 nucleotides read TGCAGCGTTGCCCCGTCGGGGGAGGGCGAGCAGTACTTC. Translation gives CSVAPSGEGEQYF.

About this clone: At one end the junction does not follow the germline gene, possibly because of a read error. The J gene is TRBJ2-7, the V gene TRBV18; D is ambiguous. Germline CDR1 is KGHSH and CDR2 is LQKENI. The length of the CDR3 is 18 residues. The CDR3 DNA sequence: TGTGCCAGCTCATCACCTGGATCTGGCAGGTGGATCTCCTACGAGCAGTACTTC. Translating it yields CASSSPGSGRWISYEQYF.

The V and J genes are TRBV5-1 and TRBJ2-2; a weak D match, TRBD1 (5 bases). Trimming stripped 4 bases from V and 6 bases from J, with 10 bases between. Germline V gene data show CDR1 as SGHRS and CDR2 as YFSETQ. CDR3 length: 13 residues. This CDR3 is CASSPRQPGELFF. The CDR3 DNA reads TGCGCCAGCAGCCCCCGACAGCCCGGGGAGCTGTTTTTT.

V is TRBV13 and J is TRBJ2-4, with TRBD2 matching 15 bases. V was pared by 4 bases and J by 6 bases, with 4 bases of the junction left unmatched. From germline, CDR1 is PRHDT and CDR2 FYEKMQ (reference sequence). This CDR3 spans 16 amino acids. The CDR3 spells CASSSGLAGGPNIQYF. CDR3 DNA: TGTGCCAGCAGCTCCGGACTAGCGGGGGGGCCAAACATTCAGTACTTC.